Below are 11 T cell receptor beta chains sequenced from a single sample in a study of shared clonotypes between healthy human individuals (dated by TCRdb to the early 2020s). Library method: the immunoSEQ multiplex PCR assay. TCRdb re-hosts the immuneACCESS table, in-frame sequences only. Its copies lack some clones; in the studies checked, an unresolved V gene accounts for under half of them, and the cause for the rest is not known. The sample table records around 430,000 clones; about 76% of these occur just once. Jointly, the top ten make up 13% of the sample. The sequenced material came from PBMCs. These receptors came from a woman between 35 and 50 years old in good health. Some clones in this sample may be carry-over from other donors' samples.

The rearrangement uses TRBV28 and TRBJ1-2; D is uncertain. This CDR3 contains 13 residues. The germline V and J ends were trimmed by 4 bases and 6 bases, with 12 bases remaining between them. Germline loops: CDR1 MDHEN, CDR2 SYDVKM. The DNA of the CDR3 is TGTGCCAGCAGTTGGAGGAGGGCTAATGGCTACACCTTC. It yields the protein CASSWRRANGYTF.

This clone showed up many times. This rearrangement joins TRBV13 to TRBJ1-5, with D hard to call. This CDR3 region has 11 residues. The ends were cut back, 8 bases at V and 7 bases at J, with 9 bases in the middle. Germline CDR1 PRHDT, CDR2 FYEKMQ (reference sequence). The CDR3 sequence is CASPGRQPQHF. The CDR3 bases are TGTGCCAGCCCCGGCCGGCAGCCCCAGCATTTT.

CDR3 sequence reads: CASSIMDSTDTQYF. CDR3 bases: TGTGCCAGTAGTATCATGGATAGCACAGATACGCAGTATTTT. V and J are TRBV19 and TRBJ2-3; the D is unclear. The CDR3 is made up of 14 amino acids. Germline V gives CDR1 LNHDA, CDR2 SQIVND (reference sequence). Trimming took off 3 bases at V and 0 bases at J, with 7 bases between the two ends. Together with reference TRBV19 and TRBJ2-3, the CDR3 gives the full variable domain: DGGITQSPKYLFRKEGQNVTLSCEQNLNHDAMYWYRQDPGQGLRLIYYSQIVNDFQKGDIAEGYSVSREKKESFPLTVTSAQKNPTAFYLCASSIMDSTDTQYFGPGTRLTVL.

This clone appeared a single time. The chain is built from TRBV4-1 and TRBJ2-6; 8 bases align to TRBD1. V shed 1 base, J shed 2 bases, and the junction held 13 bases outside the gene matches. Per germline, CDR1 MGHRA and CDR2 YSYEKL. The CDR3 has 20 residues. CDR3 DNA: TGCGCCAGCAGCCAAGTCTTACCCCAGGGGGCAGGGGCTGGGGCCAACGTCCTGACTTTC. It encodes CASSQVLPQGAGAGANVLTF.

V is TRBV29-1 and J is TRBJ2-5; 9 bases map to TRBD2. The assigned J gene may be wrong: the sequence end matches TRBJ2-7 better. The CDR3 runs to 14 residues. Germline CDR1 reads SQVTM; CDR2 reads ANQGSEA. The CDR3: CSVLASGILYEQYF. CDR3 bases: TGCAGCGTTCTGGCTAGCGGGATTTTATACGAGCAGTACTTC.

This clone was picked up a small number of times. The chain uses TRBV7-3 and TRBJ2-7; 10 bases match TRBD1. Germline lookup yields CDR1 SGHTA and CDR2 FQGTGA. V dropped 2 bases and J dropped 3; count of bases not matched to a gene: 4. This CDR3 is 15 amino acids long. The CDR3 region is CASSLGGQGLYEQYF. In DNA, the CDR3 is TGTGCCAGCAGCTTAGGGGGACAGGGGCTCTACGAGCAGTACTTC.

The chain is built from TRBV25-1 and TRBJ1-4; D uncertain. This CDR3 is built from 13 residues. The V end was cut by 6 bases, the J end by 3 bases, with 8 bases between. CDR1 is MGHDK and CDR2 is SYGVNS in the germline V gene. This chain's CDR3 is CASRRAANEKLFF. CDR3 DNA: TGTGCCAGCAGGAGAGCAGCTAATGAAAAACTGTTTTTT.

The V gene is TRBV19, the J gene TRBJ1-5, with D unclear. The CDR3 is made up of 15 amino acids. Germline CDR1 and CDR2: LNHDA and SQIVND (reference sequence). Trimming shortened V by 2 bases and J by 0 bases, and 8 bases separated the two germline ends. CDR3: CASSIIVYSNQPQHF. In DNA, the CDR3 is TGTGCCAGTAGTATAATTGTTTATAGCAATCAGCCCCAGCATTTT.

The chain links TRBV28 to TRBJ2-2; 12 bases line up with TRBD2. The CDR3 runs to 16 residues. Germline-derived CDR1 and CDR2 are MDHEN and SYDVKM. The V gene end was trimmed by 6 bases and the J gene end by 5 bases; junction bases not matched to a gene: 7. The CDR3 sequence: CASRRTGTSGTGELFF. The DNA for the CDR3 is TGTGCCAGCAGGAGAACCGGGACTAGCGGGACCGGGGAGCTGTTTTTT.

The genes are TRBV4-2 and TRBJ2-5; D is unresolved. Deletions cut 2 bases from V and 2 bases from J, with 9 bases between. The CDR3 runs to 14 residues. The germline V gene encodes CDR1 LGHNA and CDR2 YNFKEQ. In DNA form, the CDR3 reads TGTGCCAGCAGCCAACATCAGGAACAAGAGACCCAGTACTTC. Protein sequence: CASSQHQEQETQYF.

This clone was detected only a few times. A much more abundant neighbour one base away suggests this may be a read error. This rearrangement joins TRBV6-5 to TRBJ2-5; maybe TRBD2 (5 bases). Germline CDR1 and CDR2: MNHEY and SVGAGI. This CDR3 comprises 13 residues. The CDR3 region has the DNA TGTGCCGGCAGTCCTCCGGGACAAGAGACCCAGTACTTC. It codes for CAGSPPGQETQYF.